This T cell receptor (beta chain) was recovered during a study of T cell repertoires in cytomegalovirus infection (dated by TCRdb to about 2019). With respect to the entire study: Alongside well-studied HLA-B-restricted epitopes, the peptide stimulations were aimed at recently identified HLA-C-restricted CMV epitopes, whose presentation resists viral immunomodulation. Donor HLA type was relevant to the analysis, as public TCR beta signatures indicated carriage of CMV infection together with the matching HLA type. Results and caveats for the whole study, not just this receptor: In both this cohort and an independent cohort of several hundred donors, the cumulative frequency of public TCR beta family members distinguished carriers of CMV infection plus the relevant HLA type. The ex vivo response was dominated by HLA-C-restricted CMV-specific TCR beta clonotypes, which also provided the single most frequent clonotype in two of eight donors.

Taken from the germline V gene (reference sequence), the CDR1 and CDR2 loops are LGHDT and YNNKEL. From its cysteine to its phenylalanine, the CDR3 spans 15 amino acids. Only the CDR3 part of the read is kept: 45 bases, read in frame from the first base. V is cut by 4 bases and J by 4 bases, and the space between the germline ends is 16 bases. This specimen's treatment or condition label, interpreted: in vitro stimulation with specific CMV peptide epitopes to enrich CMV-specific T cells. Only a few counts were recorded for this clonotype. This clone's antigen is unknown. It has no much larger one-base neighbor in the sample; base qualities were not kept. Sequenced using an Illumina HiSeq 1500. Clones were called with MiXCR by TCRdb after fastp trimmed the public reads at Q25, and only in-frame beta chains were retained. Merged by CDR3 protein, the rows form single entries marked with the most common genes and DNA. The sample yields 100,000 to 150,000 distinct CDR3 sequences; more than 30% were counted once. Together, the top ten hold about 54% of the sample.

This TCR was sampled from a human donor in good health (CMV status not recorded). Some clones in this sample may be carry-over from other donors' samples. Sequences were derived from CD8+ T cells from cultured PBMCs, sampled from culture after CMV antigen stimulation. The chain joins TRBV3-1 to TRBJ1-2; the D gene lacks a confident call. This receptor has the CDR3 CASSPRGARLYGYTF. At the DNA level, the sequence is TGTGCCAGCAGCCCGCGGGGAGCCCGACTCTATGGCTACACCTTC.